The sequence of this T cell receptor beta chain was determined in a study of T cells in women clearing cervical HPV infection. In the study overall: Cases were women with histologically confirmed HPV16-related CIN3 or worse, including a couple of invasive cancers. Only a few women had HLA typing results available. Case blood was drawn when the lesion was first found; control blood after infection became undetectable. For cases, blood was sampled a median approximately 150 days after lesion detection, interquartile range roughly 90 to 210 days.

Per the germline V gene, CDR1 is SGHRS and CDR2 is YFSETQ. V shed 4 bases and J shed 7 bases, with 11 bases lying between them. CDR3 size: 12 residues. Details on this clone: With the read ending 3 residues before the CDR3 end, the germline J gene is used to fill in that end.

Profiling relied on immunoSEQ multiplex PCR, and the TCRdb table lists in-frame clones only, not all of them. Found here are tens of thousands of clones; the top ten clones hold around 1.3%. The sequenced sample consisted of blood buffy coat. This sequence joins TRBV5-1 and TRBJ1-2; D unclear. The sequence was obtained from a woman aged 18 to 75 with a cervical HPV16 infection that either progressed to CIN3+ or cleared (not recorded which). This CDR3 is CASSPPYGGYTF. The covered CDR3 bases are TGCGCCAGCAGCCCGCCCTACGGTGGC.